This T cell receptor beta chain was retrieved from a study of blood T cell repertoires in COVID-19. Background on the study: Some COVID-19 samples were acute and others convalescent; all came from the United States, Italy and Spain. The cDNA or gDNA used as material had been derived from T cells, B-cell-depleted T cells, or PBMCs.

Original data processing: It was from reference gene primer amplification that nucleated cell counts were estimated. Sequencing was performed with immunoSEQ multiplex PCR; in TCRdb, only in-frame clones are kept and a portion is missing. Clone size and the V and J calls come from that table; the DNA yielded D and trimming. The data contain under 200,000 clones, roughly nine tenths of them singletons. The CDR3 is 13 amino acids. The germline V gene has CDR1 SGHRS and CDR2 YFSETQ. The V and J ends lost 2 bases and 6 bases, in that order; junction bases with no gene match: 2. Sequenced: peripheral blood. The chain couples TRBV5-1 to TRBJ2-3; the match to TRBD2 covers 8 bases. The receptor comes from a woman in her 70s with acute or convalescent COVID-19. The CDR3 DNA is TGCGCCAGCAGCTTTGGACTAGCTGATACGCAGTATTTT. The encoded protein is CASSFGLADTQYF.